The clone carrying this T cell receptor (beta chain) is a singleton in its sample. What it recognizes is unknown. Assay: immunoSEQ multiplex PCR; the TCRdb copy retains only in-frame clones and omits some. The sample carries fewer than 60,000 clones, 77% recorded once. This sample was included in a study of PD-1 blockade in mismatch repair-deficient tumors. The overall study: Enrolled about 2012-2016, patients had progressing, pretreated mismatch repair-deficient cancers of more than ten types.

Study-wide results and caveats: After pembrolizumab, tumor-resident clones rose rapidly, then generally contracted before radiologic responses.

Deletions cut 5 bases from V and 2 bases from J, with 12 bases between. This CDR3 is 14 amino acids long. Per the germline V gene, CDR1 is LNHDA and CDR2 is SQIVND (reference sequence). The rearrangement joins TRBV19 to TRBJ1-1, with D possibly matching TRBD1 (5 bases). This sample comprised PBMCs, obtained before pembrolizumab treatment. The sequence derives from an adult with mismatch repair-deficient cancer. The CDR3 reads CASSSWTYNTEAFF. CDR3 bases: TGTGCCAGTAGTTCTTGGACATATAACACTGAAGCTTTCTTT.